This passage covers 8 T cell receptor beta chains from one sample sequenced in a study of T cells in Graves' hyperthyroidism and ophthalmopathy. The investigators amplified TCR beta CDR3 regions from RNA transcripts. First-round RT-PCR targeting the TCR CDR3 was performed with the HTBI primer set. From the multiplex PCR reads, TCRdb called clonotypes with MiXCR, one entry per CDR3 protein. The top ten hold roughly 40% of the sample, which has 330,000 or so distinct CDR3 sequences, roughly 19% seen once. Sequencing input: blood. These TCRs come from a man aged 50 or older with Graves' ophthalmopathy.

The table lists this clonotype with many counts. J is TRBJ2-1 and V is TRBV24-1, with TRBD2 identical over 10 bases. Germline V lookup: CDR1 KGHDR, CDR2 SFDVKD. CDR3 length: 15 amino acids. V gave up 3 bases and J gave up 6 bases; unmatched junction bases: 4. The CDR3 loop is CATSDALAGVNEQFF. The CDR3, as DNA: TGTGCCACCAGTGATGCGCTAGCGGGAGTCAATGAGCAGTTCTTC.

This clonotype was found a few times. V is TRBV7-9 and J is TRBJ1-1, with D unresolved. The germline gives CDR1 SEHNR, CDR2 FQNEAQ (reference sequence). The CDR3 is made up of 12 amino acids. Deletions cut 1 base from V and 8 bases from J, with 8 bases between. CDR3 in amino acids: CASSLGPDEAFF. DNA for the CDR3: TGTGCCAGCAGCTTAGGGCCCGACGAAGCTTTCTTT.

The V call is TRBV9, the J call TRBJ1-1; 7 positions agree with TRBD1. The V segment lost 0 bases and the J segment 2 bases; nucleotides outside the gene matches: 4. This CDR3 region has 15 residues. Germline CDR1 SGDLS, CDR2 YYNGEE. CDR3 coding DNA: TGTGCCAGCAGCGTAGCCGCAGGGGGAAACACTGAAGCTTTCTTT. It codes for CASSVAAGGNTEAFF.

The rearrangement links TRBV11-2 to TRBJ2-5; D is undetermined. Germline assignment: CDR1 SGHAT and CDR2 FQNNGV. The germline V and J ends were trimmed by 3 bases and 5 bases, with 13 bases remaining between them. This CDR3 has 14 residues. The CDR3 here is CASSLWYPGETQYF. In DNA form, the CDR3 reads TGTGCCAGCAGCTTGTGGTACCCTGGGGAGACCCAGTACTTC.

This clonotype showed up many times. This chain joins TRBV20-1 and TRBJ2-5; 8 nucleotides match TRBD1. V dropped 5 bases and J dropped 5; count of bases not matched to a gene: 13. The germline CDR1 and CDR2 sequences are DFQATT and SNEGSKA (reference sequence). The CDR3 covers 15 residues. The CDR3 sequence is CSAPSYRGAIETQYF. The CDR3 nucleotides are TGCAGTGCTCCTTCTTACAGGGGGGCGATTGAGACCCAGTACTTC.

This clonotype is a singleton in its sample. The V call is TRBV24-1, the J call TRBJ1-5, with 7 bases matching TRBD1. Germline CDR1 and CDR2: KGHDR and SFDVKD. V lost 5 bases and J lost 3; bases outside the gene matches: 6. CDR3 size: 15 residues. CDR3 bases: TGTGCCACCAGTGCCCCAGGGGGACTCAATCAGCCCCAGCATTTT. Translated: CATSAPGGLNQPQHF.

The chain joins TRBV20-1 to TRBJ2-3, with 8 nucleotides matching TRBD2. The junction had 7 bases not matched to a gene; V was cut back by 5 bases and J by 3 bases. This CDR3 contains 14 residues. The germline V gene encodes CDR1 DFQATT and CDR2 SNEGSKA (reference sequence). Here the CDR3 DNA reads TGCAGTGCTGTAAGACAGCGGGGGACAGATACGCAGTATTTT. Encoded protein: CSAVRQRGTDTQYF.

This clonotype appeared a few times. The chain carries TRBV7-9 and TRBJ2-7; the match to TRBD2 covers 12 bases. The CDR3 length is 18 residues. CDR1 SEHNR and CDR2 FQNEAQ come from the germline V gene (reference sequence). Trimming took 2 bases from V and 2 from J; bases not matched to a gene: 10. CDR3 region: CASSLRLAGGPNPYEQYF. The CDR3 DNA follows: TGTGCCAGCAGCTTAAGGCTAGCGGGAGGGCCGAACCCCTACGAGCAGTACTTC.